This T cell receptor beta chain was profiled in a study of T cell responses to AZD1222 COVID-19 vaccine. Whole-study results and caveats: Sampled repertoires all dated from after the peak T cell response. Close to half of all spike-specific TCRs reportedly target regions of the variants that are unmutated. Spike-spanning, vaccine-associated CD4 TCRs were dominant at 160-218 and 743-854. The donors showed a predominance of white British ancestry and of females, with possible underestimation of clonal diversity.

In the case of this clone: Its target is not known.

Here immunoSEQ multiplex PCR was the method, and the copy in TCRdb shows in-frame clones only, minus some. Of about 150,000 clones in the sample, about 91% are singletons; the top ten hold more than 3%. Germline assignment: CDR1 SGDLS and CDR2 YYNGEE. The CDR3 length is 14 residues. Trimming took 0 bases from V and 5 from J, leaving 11 bases between them. The sequence derives from an adult in good health. Sequences were derived from peripheral blood, sampled on day 0 of MenACWY control vaccination. The V call is TRBV9, the J call TRBJ1-2; D uncertain. CDR3 sequence: CASSVDVEPYGYTF. CDR3 nucleotides: TGTGCCAGCAGCGTAGATGTAGAGCCTTATGGCTACACCTTC.